The clone carrying this TCR beta chain was detected many times. No antigen is known for it. CDR1 MDHEN and CDR2 SYDVKM come from the germline V gene. V gave up 7 bases and J gave up 5 bases, with 14 bases separating them. This CDR3 spans 14 amino acids. TCRdb fed the reads into MiXCR, producing one record per CDR3 protein. The sample comprises some 300,000 distinct CDR3 sequences, about 8.8% of which are singletons, and approximately 2.3% rests with the top ten. This entry comes from a study of T cell repertoires in cytomegalovirus infection. Overall study context: TCR beta signatures that were public indicated CMV infection and matching HLA type.

Broader study findings: HLA-C-restricted, CMV-specific TCR beta clonotypes were dominant ex vivo. Carriage of CMV together with the relevant HLA was identifiable through cumulative public TCR beta family frequency.

The source is a human donor in good health (CMV status not recorded). Some clones in this sample may be carry-over from other donors' samples. The chain is built from TRBV28 and TRBJ1-4, with no clear D. Sequenced input: PBMCs. This CDR3 reads CASTLGGVNEKLFF. The CDR3 nucleotides read TGTGCCAGCACCCTAGGAGGAGTCAATGAAAAACTGTTTTTT.